This T cell receptor (beta chain) was documented in a study of blood T cells in healthy people across ages. Findings of the study overall: With age, beta diversity per million T cells declined roughly linearly, significantly by about 37.

Roughly 10 milliliters of peripheral blood were drawn from each donor. A second 7 to 11 cycle PCR used barcoded and J-beta primers. TCRdb itself ran the 5' RACE reads through MiXCR, one entry per CDR3 protein. The data hold around 1,000,000 distinct CDR3 sequences, with almost 25% observed a single time. V was clipped by 5 bases and J by 0 bases; unmatched bases: 9. The CDR3 covers 17 residues. CDR1 and CDR2 from the germline V gene are SGHVS and FQNEAQ. A word on this clonotype: Its antigen is unknown.

This sample was also put to use in a study of T cells of mothers and their children. From that report: There were over 8 million TCR beta CDR3 reads from each mother and 2.5 million to 3.5 million from each child. Slightly higher, non-significant overlap characterized related mother-child pairs relative to unrelated pairs.

Sequencing was performed on blood. This TCR came from a girl aged 2 to 9 in good health. The gene calls are TRBV7-8 and TRBJ2-1, with TRBD2 identical over 8 bases. As DNA, the CDR3 is TGTGCCAGCAGCCCCCTATTTGCGGGGGGCTCCTACAATGAGCAGTTCTTC. As protein: CASSPLFAGGSYNEQFF.